Described below is a single TCR beta chain sequence and its context. Its antigen is unknown. Base-call qualities are not available, and no considerably larger clone is one nucleotide away. The time point label for this specimen denotes: baseline before first vaccination. The vaccinee samples were drawn from two UK trials, COV001 and COV002, one of which was a single-blind randomized controlled phase 2/3 trial testing AZD1222 (ChAdOx1 nCoV-19) in healthy adults. For TCRbeta chain sequencing, PBMC samples from trial participants were taken at day 0 and at day 28 after the second dose. The CDR3 regions of human TCRbeta chains were subjected to immunosequencing. The study's own analysis went as follows. Repertoire TCRs were matched against a reference library of SARS-CoV-2-specific TCRs generated with the MIRA antigen-specificity platform. Breadth was defined as the fraction of unique TCRs that were SARS-CoV-2-associated, and depth was defined as the fraction of total T cells that were SARS-CoV-2-associated. Using the MIRA data, every spike-specific TCR was mapped to the spike region that the TCR reacted to and assigned to either a CD4 or a CD8 class. Log10-transformed breadth and depth values were compared by one-way ANOVA with Sidak's multiple comparisons tests. TCRdb provides this immuneACCESS table in a form limited to in-frame rearrangements. Some clones are lacking; in checked studies, under half of them reflect an unresolved V gene, and why the rest are absent is not known. The DNA was the basis for D and trimming; V, J and clone size are from that table. The sample records 120,000 to 150,000 clones, about 90% of which are singletons. Together, the top ten hold around 5.2% of the sample.

This entry belongs to a study of T cell responses to AZD1222 COVID-19 vaccine (dated by TCRdb to the early 2020s). Background for the entire study: Because spike-specific TCR depth and breadth did not differ between the two schedules, AZD1222 recipients who got a second dose at roughly 4 weeks were pooled with those who got a second dose at roughly 12 weeks. Trial participants were enrolled by age into subgroups of 18-55, 56-69 and 70-plus years, and around 150, 28 and 57 TCR-sequenced participants, respectively, were included in these subgroups. A total of 233 trial participants underwent TCR sequencing, of whom about 200 received two doses of AZD1222 and approximately 25 received two doses of the MenACWY control vaccine.

The research as a whole found: A significant rise in spike-specific TCR breadth and depth was observed after two AZD1222 doses relative to day 0 and relative to MenACWY recipients. Because no samples from the day 14 peak response were available, repertoires could be characterized only after the peak T cell response. Most participants were white British and females outnumbered males, and the authors suggested that clonal diversity may have been underestimated. Conclusions about previously exposed vaccinees are limited, since just six AZD1222 recipients were seropositive for SARS-CoV-2 at baseline. The whole spike protein was spanned by vaccine-associated CD4 TCRs, and dominant responses were seen in regions 160-218 and 743-854. The 56-69-year group was small, and its depth increase did not reach significance, likely because of low power. Reportedly, almost half of the unique spike-specific TCRs recognized epitopes lying outside the regions that are mutated in the B.1.351 and B.1.1.7 variants.

A distance of 26 bases separates the germline ends of V and J, which lose 0 bases and 8 bases respectively. Inclusive of the bounding cysteine and phenylalanine, the CDR3 is 19 residues long. The read is trimmed to its CDR3 DNA, 57 bases read in frame from base 1. CDR1 and CDR2 are drawn from the germline V gene (reference sequence): SEHNR, FQNEAQ. The sequence was obtained from an adult in good health. This sequence uses TRBV7-9 and TRBJ1-5; a weak D assignment points to TRBD1 (6 bases agree). The specimen comprised peripheral blood, sampled on day 0 of AZD1222 vaccination. The CDR3 region reads CASSLAPLGWSGDKEPQHF. The DNA reads as follows: TGTGCCAGCAGCTTAGCACCCCTCGGGTGGAGTGGGGACAAGGAGCCCCAGCATTTT.